A selection of T cell receptor beta chains follows, all from one sample in a study of T cell responses to AZD1222 COVID-19 vaccine. Data came from immunoSEQ multiplex PCR; TCRdb stores just in-frame clones and leaves some out. Here the sample spans 100,000 to 130,000 clones, just over 90% being singletons. The specimen comprised peripheral blood, sampled 28 days after the second AZD1222 dose. The receptors stem from an adult who received the AZD1222 COVID-19 vaccine. Both conserved end residues are part of each CDR3. The D gene is left open where the match is weak. Expanded clones get a size class; other rows say once, few or many, or leave the size out.

D gene,V gene,J gene,clone size,CDR3 DNA,CDR3 protein
-,TRBV28,TRBJ2-5,-,TGTGCCAGCAGTTTAGCGGGGACGGAGGAGACCCAGTACTTC,CASSLAGTEETQYF
-,TRBV15,TRBJ2-5,-,TGTGCCACCAGCAGAGTATCCGAGACCCAGTACTTC,CATSRVSETQYF
-,TRBV10-1,TRBJ2-1,-,TGCGCCAGCAGCCCTTCCCGAGGGAGGTCCAATGAGCAGTTCTTC,CASSPSRGRSNEQFF
TRBD1,TRBV28,TRBJ1-6,once,TGTGCCAGCAGTATCAGGGGGTTCAATTCACCCCTCCACTTT,CASSIRGFNSPLHF
-,TRBV3-1/TRBV3-2,TRBJ1-3,-,TGTGCCAGCAGCCATCTATTGGGACGCACCGAGGGGAATACTGGAAACACCATATATTTT,CASSHLLGRTEGNTGNTIYF
-,TRBV1,TRBJ2-7,-,TGCACCAGCAGCCGCCCACTAGCGGGAACCCACGAGCAGTACTTC,CTSSRPLAGTHEQYF
-,TRBV7-2,TRBJ2-1,-,TGTGCCAGCAGCTTAATGGCAGGCACCCACAATGAGCAGTTCTTC,CASSLMAGTHNEQFF
-,TRBV28,TRBJ1-4,-,TGTGCCAGCAGTTCCCCCGGGACCGCTAATGAAAAACTGTTTTTT,CASSSPGTANEKLFF
-,TRBV3-1/TRBV3-2,TRBJ1-3,-,TGTGCCAGCAGCCCCCTAACCCTTCAGGGGATCTCTGGAAACACCATATATTTT,CASSPLTLQGISGNTIYF
TRBD1,TRBV29-1,TRBJ2-7,-,TGCAGCATCCTTGTTGCGGGACAGGGGAACGAGCAGTACTTC,CSILVAGQGNEQYF
-,TRBV4-2,TRBJ2-7,-,TGTGCCAGCAGCCAAGGTCAGGCCTCCTACGAGCAGTACTTC,CASSQGQASYEQYF
-,TRBV5-1,TRBJ1-1,-,TGCGCCAGCAGCTTGGGAACTGAAGCTTTCTTT,CASSLGTEAFF
-,TRBV18,TRBJ2-2,once,TGTGCCAGCTCACCTCCCGGAGGTGGGTTCACCGGGGAGCTGTTTTTT,CASSPPGGGFTGELFF
-,TRBV19,TRBJ2-2,-,TGTGCCAGTCAAATTCAAGGGGACGGGGAGCTGTTTTTT,CASQIQGDGELFF
-,TRBV20-1,TRBJ2-5,-,TGCAGTGCTAGATTGGGTGAGACCCAGTACTTC,CSARLGETQYF
-,TRBV12-5,TRBJ2-3,-,TGTGCTAGTGGTTTGGCCACGACAATTGTCACAGATACGCAGTATTTT,CASGLATTIVTDTQYF
-,TRBV2,TRBJ2-6,-,TGTGCCAGCAGGGGCTCTGGGGCCAACGTCCTGACTTTC,CASRGSGANVLTF
TRBD2,TRBV9,TRBJ2-3,-,TGTGCCAGCAGCGCGGGACTAGCGGGAGATGGGGATACGCAGTATTTT,CASSAGLAGDGDTQYF
TRBD1,TRBV30,TRBJ2-4,-,TGTGCCTGGAGTGTAGGGACAGGGGGGGCCAAAAACATTCAGTACTTC,CAWSVGTGGAKNIQYF
TRBD2,TRBV18,TRBJ2-2,-,TGTGCCAGCTCACCAAGGCTAGCGGGAGGCAACACCGGGGAGCTGTTTTTT,CASSPRLAGGNTGELFF
-,TRBV5-1,TRBJ1-1,-,TGCGCCAGCAGCTTGGGACGGGAGGCTGAAGCTTTCTTT,CASSLGREAEAFF
-,TRBV21-1,TRBJ1-4,-,TGTGCCAGCAGCGCACCGAACCAAAAACTGTTTTTT,CASSAPNQKLFF
TRBD2,TRBV10-3,TRBJ2-7,-,TGTGCCACCATCCGGCTAGCGGGAGGAGGCGGATACGAGCAGTACTTC,CATIRLAGGGGYEQYF
-,TRBV27,TRBJ1-1,once,TGTGCCAGCAGTTTATCTTGGGGTTCTGTAACTGAAGCTTTCTTT,CASSLSWGSVTEAFF
TRBD1,TRBV7-8,TRBJ1-6,-,TGTGCCAGCAGCGTCCCGGGACAGGGAGGTAATTCACCCCTCCACTTT,CASSVPGQGGNSPLHF
-,TRBV29-1,TRBJ2-7,-,TGCAGCGTTGCCCAATCGTCGGCCAGGGCACACGAGCAGTACTTC,CSVAQSSARAHEQYF
-,TRBV25-1,TRBJ2-5,-,TGTGCCAGCAAGAGAGGTTGGCAAGAGACCCAGTACTTC,CASKRGWQETQYF
-,TRBV6-1,TRBJ1-3,-,TGTGCCAGCAGTGTCCGTGGGGATGTAGCTGGAAACACCATATATTTT,CASSVRGDVAGNTIYF
TRBD1,TRBV6-4,TRBJ1-2,-,TGTGCCAGCACCCCCCGGGACAGGGTCCATAGTTTGGGCTACACCTTC,CASTPRDRVHSLGYTF
TRBD1,TRBV7-2,TRBJ1-2,once,TGTGCCAGCAGCTTACGGACAGGGTTCAACTATGGCTACACCTTC,CASSLRTGFNYGYTF
-,TRBV6-2/TRBV6-3,TRBJ1-5,-,TGTGCCAGCAGTCGGACGCCAAATCAGCCCCAGCATTTT,CASSRTPNQPQHF
-,TRBV27,TRBJ2-2,-,TGTGCCAGCAGTTTACGGACCGGCGGGGAGCTGTTTTTT,CASSLRTGGELFF
-,TRBV6-5,TRBJ2-6,-,TGTGCCAGCAGTTACGATGTCTCTGGGGCCAACGTCCTGACTTTC,CASSYDVSGANVLTF